These 22 T cell receptor beta chains share one sample of origin, sequenced in a study of T cell responses to AZD1222 COVID-19 vaccine. Here immunoSEQ multiplex PCR was the method, and the copy in TCRdb shows in-frame clones only, minus some. The profile covers about 180,000 clones, with 70% to 90% appearing a single time and 25% to 30% taken by the ten largest. Sequenced here: peripheral blood, sampled 28 days after the second AZD1222 dose. These receptors all come from an adult who received the AZD1222 COVID-19 vaccine.

The chain employs TRBV19 and TRBJ2-2; D gene unclear. CDR1 and CDR2 from the germline V gene are LNHDA and SQIVND (reference sequence). V lost 3 bases to trimming and J lost 6 bases, with 14 bases between them. The CDR3 covers 15 residues. CDR3 sequence reads: CASSIARPRPGELFF. The CDR3 bases are TGTGCCAGTAGTATCGCGCGGCCCCGACCCGGGGAGCTGTTTTTT.

J is TRBJ2-7 and V is TRBV18; no clear D gene. This CDR3 comprises 14 residues. The V and J ends lost 0 bases and 1 base respectively, with 7 bases between them. CDR1 is KGHSH and CDR2 is LQKENI in the germline V gene. CDR3 DNA sequence: TGTGCCAGCTCACCACCGGCGACATCCTACGAGCAGTACTTC. Amino acid sequence: CASSPPATSYEQYF.

The chain carries TRBV27 and TRBJ2-5; no definite D call. The germline CDR1 and CDR2 sequences are MNHEY and SMNVEV (reference sequence). CDR3 length equals 13 residues. V lost 5 bases, J lost 4 bases, and 11 bases lay in between. The CDR3 DNA reads TGTGCCAGCAGTCGGAGAAGGGCAGAGACCCAGTACTTC. Protein product: CASSRRRAETQYF.

The rearrangement links TRBV6-5 to TRBJ1-1; 11 nucleotides line up with TRBD1. The junction had 5 bases not matched to a gene; V was cut back by 1 base and J by 4 bases. The V gene's germline CDR1 is MNHEY and CDR2 SVGAGI. The CDR3 sequence is 16 residues long. The CDR3 DNA reads TGTGCCAGCAGTTACTTGGACAGGGGGCTTGGCACTGAAGCTTTCTTT. This gives the protein CASSYLDRGLGTEAFF.

The V and J genes are TRBV10-3 and TRBJ2-7; TRBD2 might be the D (6 bases). Germline CDR1 reads ENHRY; CDR2 reads SYGVKD. The V end lost 6 bases, the J end lost 7 bases, and 16 bases lay between the germline ends. This CDR3 spans 13 amino acids. In DNA form, the CDR3 reads TGTGCCATCAGCCCGTCGGAGGGGAATGAGCAGTACTTC. Translation: CAISPSEGNEQYF.

The sample holds one count of this clone. This sequence joins TRBV6-6 and TRBJ2-2; D is tentatively TRBD1 or TRBD2 (5 bases each). CDR1 is MNHNY and CDR2 is SVGAGI in the germline V gene (reference sequence). This CDR3 is built from 15 residues. Trimming cost V 4 bases and J 1 base, with 10 bases left between them. CDR3 loop: CASSWGRKNTGELFF. Written as DNA, the CDR3 is TGTGCCAGCAGTTGGGGACGGAAGAACACCGGGGAGCTGTTTTTT.

This clone occurred once. J is TRBJ2-7 and V is TRBV6-6; D ambiguous. This CDR3 has 14 residues. CDR1 is MNHNY and CDR2 is SVGAGI in the germline V gene (reference sequence). Trimming removed 9 bases from V and 3 bases from J, with 18 bases in between. Written as DNA, the CDR3 is TGTGCCAGTCGCCACTCGAACCCGATCTACGAGCAGTACTTC. Its protein product is CASRHSNPIYEQYF.

The chain has TRBV2 and TRBJ1-5; TRBD1 might be the D (5 bases). V gave up 5 bases and J gave up 5 bases, with 10 bases separating them. Germline V gene data show CDR1 as SNHLY and CDR2 as FYNNEI. The CDR3 loop spans 13 amino acids. CDR3 sequence: CASSRDRDQPQHF. The DNA for the CDR3 is TGTGCCAGCAGTAGGGACCGGGATCAGCCCCAGCATTTT.

V is TRBV4-2 and J is TRBJ2-1; D call uncertain. Germline loops: CDR1 LGHNA, CDR2 YNFKEQ. The CDR3 totals 15 residues. V was clipped by 0 bases and J by 0 bases, with 6 bases between them. CDR3 region: CASSQEHNSYNEQFF. Written as DNA, the CDR3 is TGTGCCAGCAGCCAAGAACATAACTCCTACAATGAGCAGTTCTTC.

V usage is TRBV5-4 and J usage is TRBJ2-7; D perhaps matches TRBD1 (6 bases). CDR3 length: 15 residues. The V gene lost 3 bases and the J gene lost 0 bases, with 13 bases spanning the gap. Per germline, CDR1 SGHNT and CDR2 YYREEE (reference sequence). In DNA form, the CDR3 reads TGTGCCAGCAGCTCCAAGACAGGTGGCTCCTACGAGCAGTACTTC. Translated, it gives CASSSKTGGSYEQYF.

The chain has TRBV18 and TRBJ2-6, with no clear D. V gave up 0 bases and J gave up 0 bases, with 9 bases separating them. Germline V CDR1 and CDR2: KGHSH, LQKENI. The CDR3 is 17 residues long. CDR3 sequence (DNA): TGTGCCAGCTCACCACCCACGGCTCTCTCTGGGGCCAACGTCCTGACTTTC. Its protein is CASSPPTALSGANVLTF.

This chain links TRBV18 with TRBJ2-7; TRBD1 aligns across 7 bases. The CDR3 covers 14 residues. The V segment lost 6 bases and the J segment 6 bases; nucleotides outside the gene matches: 11. Germline-derived CDR1 and CDR2 are KGHSH and LQKENI. CDR3 coding DNA: TGTGCCAGCTCCAATCAGGGGGTAGCGACCGAGCAGTACTTC. Its protein product is CASSNQGVATEQYF.

The chain employs TRBV7-2 and TRBJ1-2; tentatively, D is TRBD1 (5 bases). Trimming pared 2 bases from V and 3 bases from J, leaving 10 bases between. Germline CDR1 reads SGHTA; CDR2 reads FQGNSA. The CDR3 runs 14 residues. The CDR3 DNA follows: TGTGCCAGCAGCTTATCAGGGAGAGACTATGGCTACACCTTC. This encodes CASSLSGRDYGYTF.

The rearrangement links TRBV5-6 to TRBJ2-6; D gene uncertain. The CDR3 consists of 15 residues. Trimming left V 0 bases short and J 0 bases short, with 4 bases between. Germline CDR1 reads SGHDT; CDR2 reads YYEEEE. The CDR3 loop is CASSLGDSGANVLTF. CDR3 nucleotide sequence: TGTGCCAGCAGCTTGGGAGACTCTGGGGCCAACGTCCTGACTTTC.

The chain uses TRBV4-1 and TRBJ2-1, with TRBD1 matching over 8 bases. CDR1 MGHRA and CDR2 YSYEKL come from the germline V gene. J lost 7 bases, V lost 3 bases, and 8 bases had no gene match. The CDR3 extends over 15 amino acids. In DNA form, the CDR3 reads TGCGCCAGCAGCCATGGTCAGGGGGCTAGAAATGAGCAGTTCTTC. Amino acid sequence: CASSHGQGARNEQFF.

CDR3 amino acids: CATSGATNEKLFF. CDR3 nucleotides: TGTGCCACCAGCGGGGCCACTAATGAAAAACTGTTTTTT. V and J are TRBV24-1 and TRBJ1-4; D might be TRBD1 (5 bases). This CDR3 has 13 residues. Between the trimmed V and J ends, which lost 7 bases and 2 bases, there was a span of 7 bases. The germline V gene has CDR1 KGHDR and CDR2 SFDVKD.

The J gene is TRBJ1-1, the V gene TRBV9; tentatively, D is TRBD1 (5 bases). The CDR3 contains 14 residues. Germline lookup yields CDR1 SGDLS and CDR2 YYNGEE. Between the trimmed V and J ends, which lost 4 bases and 4 bases, there was a span of 14 bases. This CDR3 reads CASSFSSGGTEAFF. CDR3 sequence (DNA): TGTGCCAGCAGCTTCTCGTCTGGGGGCACTGAAGCTTTCTTT.

This CDR3 reads CASSVSHRGGPYEQYF. The CDR3 nucleotides read TGTGCCAGCAGCGTTAGCCATAGAGGCGGTCCCTACGAGCAGTACTTC. V and J are TRBV2 and TRBJ2-7; D is undetermined. V was shortened by 6 bases and J by 2 bases, with 20 bases between the two germline ends. Germline CDR1 and CDR2: SNHLY and FYNNEI. The CDR3 contains 16 residues.

This chain links TRBV11-2 with TRBJ2-2; D may match TRBD1 or TRBD2 (5 bases each). Germline values: CDR1 SGHAT, CDR2 FQNNGV. Trimming pared 3 bases from V and 5 bases from J, leaving 13 bases between. This CDR3 has 15 residues. The CDR3, as DNA: TGTGCCAGCAGCTTTATACGGGGCCAGACCGGGGAGCTGTTTTTT. It yields the protein CASSFIRGQTGELFF.

This chain connects TRBV7-9 to TRBJ1-4; D is uncertain. Trimming took off 0 bases at V and 8 bases at J, with 7 bases between the two ends. CDR3 size: 13 residues. Germline V gene sequence: CDR1 SEHNR, CDR2 FQNEAQ (reference sequence). The CDR3 DNA reads TGTGCCAGCAGCTTAGCTGACGGAGAAAAACTGTTTTTT. Translated: CASSLADGEKLFF.

The chain links TRBV6-5 to TRBJ1-3; the D is unclear. This CDR3 has 15 amino acids. CDR1 and CDR2 (germline): MNHEY, SVGAGI. V dropped 4 bases and J dropped 0 bases, with 10 bases sitting between them. This CDR3 reads CASSSGRYSGNTIYF. The DNA of the CDR3 is TGTGCCAGCAGTTCCGGACGGTACTCTGGAAACACCATATATTTT.

The V gene is TRBV7-2, the J gene TRBJ2-7; no firm D call. From germline, CDR1 is SGHTA and CDR2 FQGNSA. CDR3 length: 15 residues. V shed 5 bases and J shed 4 bases, with 18 bases lying between them. The CDR3 nucleotides are TGTGCCAGCAGCCCCCCCCACGGTAGAATATACGAGCAGTACTTC. Amino acids: CASSPPHGRIYEQYF.